The source of this T cell receptor (beta chain) is a study of cytomegalovirus exposure and HLA in healthy donors. Germline V gene lookup returns CDR1 SGHVS and CDR2 FQNEAQ. The CDR3 totals 14 residues. Trimming cost V 5 bases and J 4 bases; bases outside gene matches: 5. Produced via immunoSEQ multiplex PCR; TCRdb's table is partial and in-frame only. The table includes approximately 300,000 clones, about nine tenths detected once. The chain has TRBV7-8 and TRBJ1-5; TRBD1 matches 7 bases. Sequenced input: PBMCs. The TCR sequence derives from a woman aged 18-29 years in good health and CMV-seronegative. The CDR3 DNA sequence: TGTGCCAGCAGCCCGAGACAGGGTAATCAGCCCCAGCATTTT. It specifies CASSPRQGNQPQHF.